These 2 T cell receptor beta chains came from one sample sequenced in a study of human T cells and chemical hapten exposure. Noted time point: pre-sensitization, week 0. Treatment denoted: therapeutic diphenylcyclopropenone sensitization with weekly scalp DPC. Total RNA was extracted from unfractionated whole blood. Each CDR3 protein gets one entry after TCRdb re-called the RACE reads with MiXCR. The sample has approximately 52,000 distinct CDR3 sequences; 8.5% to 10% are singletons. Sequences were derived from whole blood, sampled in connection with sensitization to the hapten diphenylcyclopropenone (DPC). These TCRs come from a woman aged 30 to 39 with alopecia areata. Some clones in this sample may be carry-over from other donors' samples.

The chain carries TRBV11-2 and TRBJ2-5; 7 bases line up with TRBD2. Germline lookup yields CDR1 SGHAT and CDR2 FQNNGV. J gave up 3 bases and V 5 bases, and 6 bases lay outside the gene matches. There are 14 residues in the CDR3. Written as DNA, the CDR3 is TGTGCCAGCAGCCCGCCCGGACTAGAAGAGACCCAGTACTTC. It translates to CASSPPGLEETQYF.

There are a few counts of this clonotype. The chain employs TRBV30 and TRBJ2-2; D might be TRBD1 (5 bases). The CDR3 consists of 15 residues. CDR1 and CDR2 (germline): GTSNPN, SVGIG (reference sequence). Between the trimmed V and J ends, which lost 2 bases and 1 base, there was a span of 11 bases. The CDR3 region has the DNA TGTGCCTGGAGTACCTGGGGCCTGAACACCGGGGAGCTGTTTTTT. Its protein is CAWSTWGLNTGELFF.